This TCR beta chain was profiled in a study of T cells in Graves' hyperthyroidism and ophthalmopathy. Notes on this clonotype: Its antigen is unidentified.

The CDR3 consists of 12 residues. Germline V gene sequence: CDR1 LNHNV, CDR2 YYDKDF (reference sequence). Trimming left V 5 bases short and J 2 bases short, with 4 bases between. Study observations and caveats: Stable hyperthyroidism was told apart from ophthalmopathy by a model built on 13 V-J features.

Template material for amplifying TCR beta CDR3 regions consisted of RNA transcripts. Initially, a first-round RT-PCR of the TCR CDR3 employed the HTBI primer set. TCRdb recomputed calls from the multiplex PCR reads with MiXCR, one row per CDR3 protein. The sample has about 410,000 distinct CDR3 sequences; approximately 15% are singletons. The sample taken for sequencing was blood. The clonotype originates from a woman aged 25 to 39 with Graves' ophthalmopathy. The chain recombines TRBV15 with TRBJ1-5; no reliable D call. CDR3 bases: TGTGCCACCAGCCGGGGCAATCAGCCCCAGCATTTT. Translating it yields CATSRGNQPQHF.